This T cell receptor beta chain is drawn from a study of cytomegalovirus exposure and HLA in healthy donors. The wider study: About 85 million unique TCR sequences came from HLA-typed donors in an early release. Of the donors genotyped, 398 in all, 75% to 85% fell in the Caucasian-associated ancestry cluster. Study-wide findings and caveats: Most TCR sequences showed up rarely, but some public TCRs showed up in many donors. Across donors, sequencing depth was assumed by presence/absence analyses to be roughly uniform.

Trimming shortened V by 6 bases and J by 8 bases, and 14 bases separated the two germline ends. Per germline, CDR1 MDHEN and CDR2 SYDVKM. This CDR3 spans 13 amino acids. Points on this clone: Its specificity is unknown.

The PCR ran on 60 Vbeta and 13 Jbeta primers. Data came from immunoSEQ multiplex PCR; TCRdb stores just in-frame clones and leaves some out. The sample yields some 130,000 clones, approximately 80% seen once. The origin of this receptor is a man younger than 45 in good health and CMV-seronegative. The rearrangement links TRBV28 to TRBJ2-1, with D possibly TRBD2 on 5 matching bases. The source material was PBMCs. The CDR3 region has the DNA TGTGCCAGCAGACCTAGCCCGGCCGATGAGCAGTTCTTC. Its translation is CASRPSPADEQFF.